Described below is a single T cell receptor (beta chain) sequence and its context. These data are taken from a study of blood T cells in healthy people across ages. Donors gave 9 to 10 milliliters of peripheral blood apiece. V gave up 5 bases and J gave up 2 bases, with 15 bases separating them. CDR3 size: 15 residues. Germline V gene sequence: CDR1 MDHEN, CDR2 SYDVKM. The second PCR ran roughly 6 to 11 cycles with a sample-barcoded 5' primer and J-beta primers. MiXCR, run by TCRdb on the 5' RACE reads, gives a single entry per CDR3 protein. The sample lists 1,100,000 or so distinct CDR3 sequences; over 35% were seen once.

The specimen sequenced was blood. The chain has TRBV28 and TRBJ2-5; D is undetermined. The clonotype was recovered from a woman aged 60-75 years in good health. The CDR3 DNA reads as TGTGCCAGCAGTCCCCGTGGACGGAAACAAGAGACCCAGTACTTC. Its protein product is CASSPRGRKQETQYF.